This T cell receptor beta chain derives from a study of immune evolution from preneoplasia to lung adenocarcinoma. Study overall: HLA loss of heterozygosity: around 6.5% AIS, about 15% MIA, approximately 35% ADC, none AAH. Study outcomes and limitations: Clonality was highest in normal lung, lower in later-stage lesions apparently.

Libraries were prepared by immunoSEQ multiplex PCR; TCRdb keeps only in-frame clonotypes and omits some of them. This sample has under 6,000 clones, with approximately 83% found just once. V lost 4 bases and J 6 bases, leaving 16 bases between the germline ends. Germline loops: CDR1 SGDLS, CDR2 YYNGEE. CDR3 length equals 15 residues. As regards this clone: What it binds is not known.

Two lung cancer pathologists independently confirmed each histologic diagnosis. Premalignant or tumor cells were enriched by macro-dissection after pathologic assessment. Sequencing was carried out using FFPE atypical adenomatous hyperplasia tissue from the lung. As for subset: atypical adenomatous hyperplasia (AAH), lung preneoplasia. This clonotype was sampled from a person in their 70s with lung adenocarcinoma. V gene TRBV9 combines with J gene TRBJ1-4, with a tentative D call TRBD1 (5 bases). The CDR3 nucleotides read TGTGCCAGCAGCCTACGGGACGGCGGATATGAAAAACTGTTTTTT. It encodes CASSLRDGGYEKLFF.